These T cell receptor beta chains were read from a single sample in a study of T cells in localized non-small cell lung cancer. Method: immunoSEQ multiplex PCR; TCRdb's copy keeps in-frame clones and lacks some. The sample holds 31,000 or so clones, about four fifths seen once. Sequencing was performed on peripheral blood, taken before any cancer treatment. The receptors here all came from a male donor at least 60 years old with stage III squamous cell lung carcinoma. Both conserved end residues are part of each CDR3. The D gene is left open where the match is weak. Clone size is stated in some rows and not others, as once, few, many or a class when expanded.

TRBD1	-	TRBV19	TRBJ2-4	CASSIRDLPGQGMYF	TGTGCCAGTAGTATACGGGATTTACCGGGACAGGGGATGTACTTC
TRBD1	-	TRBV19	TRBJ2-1	CASSETGTGSNEQFF	TGTGCCAGTAGTGAGACCGGGACAGGGAGTAATGAGCAGTTCTTC
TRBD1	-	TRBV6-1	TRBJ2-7	CATSGQIDEQYF	TGTGCCACCTCGGGACAGATTGACGAGCAGTACTTC
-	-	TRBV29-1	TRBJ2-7	CSVEKGESSYEQYF	TGCAGCGTTGAAAAGGGGGAGAGCTCCTACGAGCAGTACTTC
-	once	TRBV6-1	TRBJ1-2	CASSGGGGWNYGYTF	TGTGCCAGCAGTGGGGGCGGGGGATGGAACTATGGCTACACCTTC
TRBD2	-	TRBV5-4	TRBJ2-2	CASSSIAGSNTGELFF	TGTGCCAGCAGCTCAATAGCGGGATCGAACACCGGGGAGCTGTTTTTT
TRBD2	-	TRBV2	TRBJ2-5	CASIQAGGRETQYF	TGTGCCAGCATACAAGCGGGGGGGCGAGAGACCCAGTACTTC
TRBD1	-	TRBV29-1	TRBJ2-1	CSVEGIRSQGVSDEQFF	TGCAGCGTTGAAGGGATTAGGAGCCAGGGGGTTAGCGATGAGCAGTTCTTC
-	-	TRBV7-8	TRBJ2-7	CASSSYNYEQYF	TGTGCCAGCAGCTCCTATAACTACGAGCAGTACTTC
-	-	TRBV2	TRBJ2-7	CASGPGFEQYF	TGTGCCAGTGGGCCCGGGTTCGAGCAGTACTTC
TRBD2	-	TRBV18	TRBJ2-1	CASSPPPAGVRNEQFF	TGTGCCAGCTCACCACCCCCCGCGGGAGTTCGGAATGAGCAGTTCTTC
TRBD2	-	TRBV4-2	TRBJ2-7	CASSQGTSGGYEQYF	TGTGCCAGCAGCCAAGGGACTAGCGGGGGCTACGAGCAGTACTTC
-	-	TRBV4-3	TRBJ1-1	CASSQDRGKAFF	TGCGCCAGCAGCCAAGACAGGGGCAAAGCTTTCTTT
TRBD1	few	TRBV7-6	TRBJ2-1	CASSDPGTGPYNEQFF	TGTGCCAGCAGCGATCCCGGGACAGGCCCCTACAATGAGCAGTTCTTC
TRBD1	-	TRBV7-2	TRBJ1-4	CASSPWTGGGEKLFF	TGTGCCAGCAGCCCCTGGACAGGTGGGGGTGAAAAACTGTTTTTT
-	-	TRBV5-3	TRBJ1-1	CARSMREGVAFF	TGTGCCAGGAGCATGCGGGAAGGAGTAGCTTTCTTT
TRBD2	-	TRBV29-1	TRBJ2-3	CSAGTSGTRADTQYF	TGCAGCGCCGGGACTAGCGGAACTCGGGCAGATACGCAGTATTTT
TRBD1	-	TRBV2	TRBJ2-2	CASRGTGWTGELFF	TGTGCCAGCAGAGGGACAGGGTGGACCGGGGAGCTGTTTTTT
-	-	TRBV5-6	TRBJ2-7	CASSLTWSYEQYF	TGTGCCAGCAGCCTGACTTGGTCCTACGAGCAGTACTTC
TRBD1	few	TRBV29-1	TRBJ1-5	CSVRDRVGQPQHF	TGCAGCGTGCGGGACAGGGTGGGTCAGCCCCAGCATTTT
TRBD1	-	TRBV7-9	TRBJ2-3	CASSYLGLGQGQYF	TGTGCCAGCAGCTACCTCGGATTGGGACAGGGGCAGTATTTT
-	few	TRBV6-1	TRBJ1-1	CASSEAGGSGMNTEAFF	TGTGCCAGCAGTGAAGCCGGGGGTTCCGGAATGAACACTGAAGCTTTCTTT
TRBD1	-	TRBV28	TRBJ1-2	CASSPADRGHGYTF	TGTGCCAGCAGCCCTGCCGACAGGGGTCATGGCTACACCTTC
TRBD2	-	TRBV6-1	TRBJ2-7	CASSGSGGFSYEQYF	TGTGCCAGCAGTGGGAGCGGGGGGTTCTCCTACGAGCAGTACTTC
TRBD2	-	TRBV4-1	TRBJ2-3	CASSQDEGAGALDTQYF	TGCGCCAGCAGCCAAGATGAAGGAGCGGGGGCACTGGATACGCAGTATTTT
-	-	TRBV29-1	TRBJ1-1	CSVVATDTEAFF	TGCAGCGTTGTGGCCACAGACACTGAAGCTTTCTTT
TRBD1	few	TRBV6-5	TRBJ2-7	CASSYSRTGIASEQYF	TGTGCCAGCAGTTACTCCCGGACAGGGATCGCTAGCGAGCAGTACTTC
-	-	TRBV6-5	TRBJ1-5	CASNNGVNQPQHF	TGTGCCAGCAATAATGGGGTAAATCAGCCCCAGCATTTT
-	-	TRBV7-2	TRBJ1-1	CASSFNREGLFF	TGTGCCAGCAGCTTTAACCGTGAGGGGCTGTTCTTT